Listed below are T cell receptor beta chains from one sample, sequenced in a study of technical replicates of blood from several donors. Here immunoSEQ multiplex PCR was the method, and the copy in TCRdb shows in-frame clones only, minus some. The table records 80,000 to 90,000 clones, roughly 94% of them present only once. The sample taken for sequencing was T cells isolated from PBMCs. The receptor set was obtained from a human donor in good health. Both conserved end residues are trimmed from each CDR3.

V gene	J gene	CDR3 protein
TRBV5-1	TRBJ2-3	ASSPAGTSGTDTQY
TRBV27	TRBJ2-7	ASRPGQGKPFSYEQY
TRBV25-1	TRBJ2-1	ASRGPYNEQF
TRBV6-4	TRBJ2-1	ASSDQTSGVDEQF
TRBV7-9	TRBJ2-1	ASSFGQGQFNEQF
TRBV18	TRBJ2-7	ASSPLRGQSGEQY
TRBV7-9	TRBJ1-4	ASSSGQGPSTNEKLF
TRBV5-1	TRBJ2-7	ASSLLAGNSYEQY
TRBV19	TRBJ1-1	ASMGGRAGDWNTEAF
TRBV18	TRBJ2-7	ASSPSGVYEQY
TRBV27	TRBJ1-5	ASSPSPKDGGNQPQH
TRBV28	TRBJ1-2	ASRRTGGANYGYT
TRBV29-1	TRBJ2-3	SAHREWPDTQY
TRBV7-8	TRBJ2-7	ASSLLASGTYEQY
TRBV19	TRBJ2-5	ASSLTGTETQY
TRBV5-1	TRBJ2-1	ASSLFLKSSRGSHNEQF
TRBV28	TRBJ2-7	ASSYQLRTRSHEQY
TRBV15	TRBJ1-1	ATSRGRIDGTEAF
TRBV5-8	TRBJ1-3	ASSHARGYSGNTIY
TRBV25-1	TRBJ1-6	ASSTGQFSPLH
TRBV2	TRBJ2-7	ASSEQSHEQY
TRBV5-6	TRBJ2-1	ASSHGRGYNEQF
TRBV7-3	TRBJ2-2	ASSPINTNTGELF
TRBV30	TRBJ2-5	AWSFGQQETQY
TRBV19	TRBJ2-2	ASRSGTSNTGELF
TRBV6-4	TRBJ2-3	ASRRTSGSTDTQY
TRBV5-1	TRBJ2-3	ASSTSLAGVTDTQY
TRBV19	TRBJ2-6	ASSLTISGANVLT
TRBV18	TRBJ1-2	ASSSDRDGYT
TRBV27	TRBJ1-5	ASSLQGARQPQH
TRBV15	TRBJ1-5	ATSRGMTGPNQPQH
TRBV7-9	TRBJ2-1	ASSSKSRGGALNEQF
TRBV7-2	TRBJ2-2	ASTSKLTGELF
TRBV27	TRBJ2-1	ASSLDSGGIYNEQF
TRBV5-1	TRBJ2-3	ASSQTSGPTDTQY
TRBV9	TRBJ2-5	ASSVVGGDGETQY
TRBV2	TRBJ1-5	ASGKQGASNQPQH